Listed below are T cell receptor beta chains from one sample, sequenced in a study of blood T cell repertoires in COVID-19. Profiling relied on immunoSEQ multiplex PCR, and the TCRdb table lists in-frame clones only, not all of them. Here the sample spans roughly 30,000 clones, around 83% being singletons. Sequenced sample: peripheral blood. These receptors all stem from a human donor in a cohort sampled during active COVID-19. The CDR3 runs from the conserved cysteine through the conserved F or W. Each record gives: clone size, J gene, D gene, V gene, CDR3 protein, CDR3 DNA. The D gene is left open where the match is weak. Expanded clones are given a class, and other clones once, few, many or no size at all.

clone_size: once; j_call: TRBJ2-5; d_call: TRBD2; v_call: TRBV19; cdr3_aa: CASSARLAGGLYGQETQYF; cdr3_nt: TGTGCCAGTAGTGCCAGACTAGCGGGGGGGCTCTACGGCCAAGAGACCCAGTACTTC
clone_size: NA; j_call: TRBJ2-7; d_call: NA; v_call: TRBV6-5; cdr3_aa: CASRDGMGLMSEQYF; cdr3_nt: TGTGCCAGCAGGGACGGGATGGGCCTTATGTCCGAGCAGTACTTC
clone_size: few; j_call: TRBJ2-1; d_call: NA; v_call: TRBV4-1; cdr3_aa: CASSPIRASRGVFDEQFF; cdr3_nt: TGCGCCAGCAGCCCTATAAGGGCGTCCCGCGGGGTCTTTGATGAGCAGTTCTTC
clone_size: once; j_call: TRBJ2-5; d_call: TRBD2; v_call: TRBV19; cdr3_aa: CASSIGGRAGETQYF; cdr3_nt: TGTGCCAGTAGTATAGGTGGGCGAGCGGGGGAGACCCAGTACTTC
clone_size: NA; j_call: TRBJ2-7; d_call: NA; v_call: TRBV27; cdr3_aa: CASGSTASYEQYF; cdr3_nt: TGTGCCAGCGGGAGTACAGCCTCCTACGAGCAGTACTTC
clone_size: NA; j_call: TRBJ2-2; d_call: NA; v_call: TRBV7-8; cdr3_aa: CASSTRQAGTGELFF; cdr3_nt: TGTGCCAGCAGCACGCGACAGGCGGGCACCGGGGAGCTGTTTTTT
clone_size: NA; j_call: TRBJ2-7; d_call: TRBD1; v_call: TRBV2; cdr3_aa: CASSAGMDRRPYEQYF; cdr3_nt: TGTGCCAGCAGTGCTGGTATGGACAGGCGACCCTACGAGCAGTACTTC
clone_size: NA; j_call: TRBJ2-3; d_call: NA; v_call: TRBV20-1; cdr3_aa: CSAGGDTQYF; cdr3_nt: TGCAGTGCGGGGGGAGATACGCAGTATTTT
clone_size: NA; j_call: TRBJ2-2; d_call: NA; v_call: TRBV4-3; cdr3_aa: CASSQGSGSTGELFF; cdr3_nt: TGCGCCAGCAGCCAAGGCAGCGGGTCCACCGGGGAGCTGTTTTTT
clone_size: NA; j_call: TRBJ2-5; d_call: TRBD1; v_call: TRBV10-3; cdr3_aa: CAISSDRVGETQYF; cdr3_nt: TGTGCCATCAGTTCTGACAGGGTCGGGGAGACCCAGTACTTC
clone_size: once; j_call: TRBJ2-5; d_call: TRBD1; v_call: TRBV18; cdr3_aa: CASHDRVQETQYF; cdr3_nt: TGTGCCAGCCATGACAGGGTCCAAGAGACCCAGTACTTC
clone_size: NA; j_call: TRBJ1-5; d_call: TRBD1; v_call: TRBV15; cdr3_aa: CATSRDRGGQPQHF; cdr3_nt: TGTGCCACCAGCAGGGACAGGGGGGGTCAGCCCCAGCATTTT
clone_size: NA; j_call: TRBJ2-5; d_call: TRBD2; v_call: TRBV5-1; cdr3_aa: CASSLGPGRLAWETQYF; cdr3_nt: TGCGCCAGCAGCTTGGGTCCCGGGCGACTAGCGTGGGAGACCCAGTACTTC
clone_size: few; j_call: TRBJ1-2; d_call: NA; v_call: TRBV7-2; cdr3_aa: CASSQGTEANYGYTF; cdr3_nt: TGTGCCAGCAGCCAGGGGACGGAAGCTAACTATGGCTACACCTTC
clone_size: NA; j_call: TRBJ1-4; d_call: NA; v_call: TRBV2; cdr3_aa: CASSEGDIPEKLFF; cdr3_nt: TGTGCCAGCAGTGAGGGGGACATTCCTGAAAAACTGTTTTTT
clone_size: NA; j_call: TRBJ2-7; d_call: TRBD1; v_call: TRBV28; cdr3_aa: CASSPADQGEGGYEQYF; cdr3_nt: TGTGCCAGCAGTCCCGCCGATCAGGGGGAAGGTGGCTACGAGCAGTACTTC
clone_size: NA; j_call: TRBJ1-2; d_call: NA; v_call: TRBV3-1/TRBV3-2; cdr3_aa: CASSQDAQGRGYTF; cdr3_nt: TGTGCCAGCAGCCAAGATGCCCAGGGCCGGGGCTACACCTTC
clone_size: once; j_call: TRBJ1-5; d_call: TRBD1; v_call: TRBV5-6; cdr3_aa: CASSLTGGQPQHF; cdr3_nt: TGTGCCAGCAGTTTGACAGGGGGACAGCCCCAGCATTTT
clone_size: once; j_call: TRBJ1-4; d_call: NA; v_call: TRBV7-6; cdr3_aa: CASSQRTWRRTNEKLFF; cdr3_nt: TGTGCCAGCAGCCAAAGGACCTGGAGGAGGACTAATGAAAAACTGTTTTTT
clone_size: NA; j_call: TRBJ2-2; d_call: NA; v_call: TRBV4-2; cdr3_aa: CASSQWAGAPDTGELFF; cdr3_nt: TGTGCCAGCAGCCAATGGGCGGGGGCGCCGGACACCGGGGAGCTGTTTTTT